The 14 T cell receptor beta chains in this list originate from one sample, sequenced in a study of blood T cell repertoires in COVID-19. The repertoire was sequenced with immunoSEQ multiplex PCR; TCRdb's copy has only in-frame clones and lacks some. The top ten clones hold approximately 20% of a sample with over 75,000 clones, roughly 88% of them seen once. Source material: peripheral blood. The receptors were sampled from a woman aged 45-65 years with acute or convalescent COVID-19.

The CDR3 is CASSSPTGTDVNNEQFF. The CDR3 DNA reads TGTGCCAGCAGTTCCCCCACCGGGACAGATGTAAACAATGAGCAGTTCTTC. This sequence joins TRBV6-2 or TRBV6-3 and TRBJ2-1; 7 bases fit TRBD1. The J segment lost 5 bases and the V segment lost 4 bases, leaving 14 bases of the junction unmatched. Germline values: CDR1 MNHEY, CDR2 SVGEGT. The CDR3 is 17 residues long.

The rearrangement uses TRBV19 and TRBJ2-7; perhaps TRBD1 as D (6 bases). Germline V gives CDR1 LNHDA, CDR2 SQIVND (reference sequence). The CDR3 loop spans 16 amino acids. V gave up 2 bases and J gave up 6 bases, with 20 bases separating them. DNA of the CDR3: TGTGCCAGTAGTATACTACCCGATTCGACAGGATCCGAGCAGTACTTC. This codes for CASSILPDSTGSEQYF.

The CDR3 DNA is TGCAGCGCCGAGACAGGAGGAGAGACCCAGTACTTC. Protein product: CSAETGGETQYF. The chain couples TRBV29-1 to TRBJ2-5; tentative D call: TRBD1 (6 bases). Germline CDR1 and CDR2: SQVTM and ANQGSEA. CDR3 length: 12 amino acids. Deletions cut 7 bases from V and 4 bases from J, with 13 bases between.

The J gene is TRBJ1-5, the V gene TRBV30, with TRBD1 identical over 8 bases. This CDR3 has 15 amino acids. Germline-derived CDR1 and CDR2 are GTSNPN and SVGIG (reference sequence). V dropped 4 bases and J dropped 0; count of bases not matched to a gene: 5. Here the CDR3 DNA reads TGTGCCTGGACGACAGGGGATTATAGCAATCAGCCCCAGCATTTT. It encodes CAWTTGDYSNQPQHF.

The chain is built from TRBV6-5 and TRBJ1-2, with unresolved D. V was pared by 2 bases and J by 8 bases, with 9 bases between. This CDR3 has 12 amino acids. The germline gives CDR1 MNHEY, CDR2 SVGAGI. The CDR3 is CASSYRAGGYTF. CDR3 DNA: TGTGCCAGCAGTTACAGGGCGGGCGGCTACACCTTC.

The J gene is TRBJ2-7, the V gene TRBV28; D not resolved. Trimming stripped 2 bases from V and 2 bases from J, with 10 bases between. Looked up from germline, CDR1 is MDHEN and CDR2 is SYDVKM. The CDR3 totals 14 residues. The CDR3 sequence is CASSLDPATYEQYF. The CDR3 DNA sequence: TGTGCCAGCAGTTTAGATCCAGCGACCTACGAGCAGTACTTC.

The CDR3 DNA sequence: TGTGCCAGCAGTTGGGCGCACCACGAGCAGTACTTC. Its translation: CASSWAHHEQYF. The chain recombines TRBV6-2 or TRBV6-3 with TRBJ2-7; D call uncertain. The CDR3 is 12 residues long. CDR1 and CDR2 (germline): MNHEY, SVGEGT. Trimming pared 4 bases from V and 5 bases from J, leaving 9 bases between.

The CDR3 DNA sequence: TGTGCCAGCAGTTTAGAGGGGGGACAGGTACTCACCGGGGAGCTGTTTTTT. Its protein product is CASSLEGGQVLTGELFF. V usage is TRBV27 and J usage is TRBJ2-2; 8 bases are shared with TRBD1. Germline-derived CDR1 and CDR2 are MNHEY and SMNVEV (reference sequence). J was trimmed by 4 bases and V by 2 bases; bases with no gene match: 9. The CDR3 totals 17 residues.

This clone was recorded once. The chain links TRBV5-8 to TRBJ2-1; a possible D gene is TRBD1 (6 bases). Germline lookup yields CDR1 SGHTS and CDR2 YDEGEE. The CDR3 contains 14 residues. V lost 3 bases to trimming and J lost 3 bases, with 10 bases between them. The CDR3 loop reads CASSSRTVYNEQFF. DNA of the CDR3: TGTGCCAGCAGCTCGCGGACAGTCTACAATGAGCAGTTCTTC.

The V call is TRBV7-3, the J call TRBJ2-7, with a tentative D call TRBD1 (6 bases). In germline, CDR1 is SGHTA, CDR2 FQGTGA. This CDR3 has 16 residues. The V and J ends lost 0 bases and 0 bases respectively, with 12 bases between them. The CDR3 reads CASSLTGAPNSYEQYF. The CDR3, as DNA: TGTGCCAGCAGCTTAACGGGGGCTCCGAACTCCTACGAGCAGTACTTC.

CDR3 loop: CSVGTDYGYTF. The CDR3 coding sequence is TGCAGTGTGGGGACAGACTATGGCTACACCTTC. The rearrangement links TRBV20-1 to TRBJ1-2; 7 bases align to TRBD1. The CDR3 consists of 11 residues. The ends lost 7 bases at V and 3 bases at J; junction bases unmatched: 2. Germline CDR1 reads DFQATT; CDR2 reads SNEGSKA (reference sequence).

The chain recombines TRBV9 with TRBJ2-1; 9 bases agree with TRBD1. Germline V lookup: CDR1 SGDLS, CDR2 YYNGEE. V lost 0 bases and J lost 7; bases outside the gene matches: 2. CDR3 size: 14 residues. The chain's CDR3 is CASSVGGQGNEQFF. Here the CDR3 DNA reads TGTGCCAGCAGCGTAGGGGGACAGGGTAATGAGCAGTTCTTC. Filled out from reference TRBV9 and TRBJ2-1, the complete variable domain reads DSGVTQTPKHLITATGQRVTLRCSPRSGDLSVYWYQQSLDQGLQFLIQYYNGEERAKGNILERFSAQQFPDLHSELNLSSLELGDSALYFCASSVGGQGNEQFFGPGTRLTVL.

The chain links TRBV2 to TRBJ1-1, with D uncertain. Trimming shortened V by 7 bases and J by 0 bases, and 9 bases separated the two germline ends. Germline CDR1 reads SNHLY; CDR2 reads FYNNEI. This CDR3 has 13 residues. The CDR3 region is CASKAGLNTEAFF. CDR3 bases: TGTGCCAGCAAGGCGGGGTTGAACACTGAAGCTTTCTTT.

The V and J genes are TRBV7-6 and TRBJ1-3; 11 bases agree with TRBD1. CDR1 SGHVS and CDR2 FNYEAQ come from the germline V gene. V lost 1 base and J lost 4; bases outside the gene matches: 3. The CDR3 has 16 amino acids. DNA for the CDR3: TGTGCCAGCAGCTTAGGGACAGGGGGCGCCGGAAACACCATATATTTT. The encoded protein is CASSLGTGGAGNTIYF.